Listed below are T cell receptor beta chains from one sample, sequenced in a study of spatial heterogeneity in lung cancer. TCRdb re-analysed the 5' RACE reads in MiXCR, keeping a single row per CDR3 protein. Of about 45,000 distinct CDR3 sequences in the sample, roughly 12% were seen once. This material consisted of PBMCs, taken at surgery. All receptors come from a female donor with early-stage non-small cell lung cancer. The CDR3 runs from the conserved cysteine through the conserved F or W. A D gene is named only where the DNA matches it firmly. Clone size is not always given. Where it is, it says once, few, many or a class for expanded clones.

CDR3nt,CDR3aa,d_gene,j_gene,len,abundance,v_gene
TGTGCCAGCAGCGTAGCTACGGCTAGCGGCGCTAGCACAGATACGCAGTATTTT,CASSVATASGASTDTQYF,TRBD2,TRBJ2-3,18,.,TRBV9
TGCAGTGCCAGGACAGATCATAATGAAAAACTGTTTTTT,CSARTDHNEKLFF,.,TRBJ1-4,13,few,TRBV20-1
TGTGCCAGTAGCCCGACGGTTAACTCCTACAATGAGCAGTTCTTC,CASSPTVNSYNEQFF,.,TRBJ2-1,15,.,TRBV19
TGTGCCAGCAGCTCGGAGCGGGGAGAGACCCAGTACTTC,CASSSERGETQYF,TRBD2,TRBJ2-5,13,many,TRBV11-3
TGTGCCACCCGGGCTGCTGAAGCTTTCTTT,CATRAAEAFF,.,TRBJ1-1,10,.,TRBV28
TGCGCCAGCAGCCCCTGGGCGGAGGGGGGCACAGATACGCAGTATTTT,CASSPWAEGGTDTQYF,.,TRBJ2-3,16,.,TRBV4-1
TGTGCCAGCAGCTCCGGGGCAGGGGGGAGGCAGCCCCAGCATTTT,CASSSGAGGRQPQHF,TRBD1,TRBJ1-5,15,.,TRBV7-2
TGTGCCAGCAGCCGAGACACCGGCCGTAATTCACCCCTCCACTTT,CASSRDTGRNSPLHF,.,TRBJ1-6,15,.,TRBV27
TGCAGCGTCTCTCTGGTCTCAGCAAGTGAGCAGTACTTC,CSVSLVSASEQYF,.,TRBJ2-7,13,many,TRBV29-1
TGCGCCAGCAGCCTGGCGGGCCGCGCAGATACGCAGTATTTT,CASSLAGRADTQYF,.,TRBJ2-3,14,few,TRBV5-1
TGTGCCAGCAGCGGACAGGGGCCGAATTCACCCCTCCACTTT,CASSGQGPNSPLHF,TRBD1,TRBJ1-6,14,many,TRBV6-2/TRBV6-3
TGTGCCAGCAGTCTAACAGGGGGTCGGGTTGCTAATGAAAAACTGTTTTTT,CASSLTGGRVANEKLFF,TRBD1,TRBJ1-4,17,.,TRBV6-5
TGTGCCAGTTCTCTCCTTAATCAGCCCCAGCATTTT,CASSLLNQPQHF,.,TRBJ1-5,12,many,TRBV19
TGTGCCAGCAGTTTGCAGGGGCGGCCTAATGAAAAACTGTTTTTT,CASSLQGRPNEKLFF,.,TRBJ1-4,15,few,TRBV12-3/TRBV12-4
TGTGCCTGGAGTAATGGGGGAGCTGGGGCCAACGTCCTGACTTTC,CAWSNGGAGANVLTF,.,TRBJ2-6,15,few,TRBV30